The 17 T cell receptor beta chains in this list originate from one sample, sequenced in a study of shared clonotypes between healthy human individuals. The method was immunoSEQ multiplex PCR; TCRdb's version includes in-frame clones alone and lacks a portion of them. The table shows 2 million to 2.5 million clones, with more than 85% occurring only once. Material for sequencing was naive CD4+ T cells from PBMCs. Subset specified: CD45RA+ positively selected. Receptors originate from a man in his late teens or twenties in good health. Some clones in this sample may be carry-over from other donors' samples.

The chain joins TRBV7-2 to TRBJ2-3; 11 bases are a match to TRBD2. CDR3 length: 16 amino acids. Germline values: CDR1 SGHTA, CDR2 FQGNSA. V was pared by 6 bases and J by 1 base, with 6 bases of the junction left unmatched. The CDR3 bases are TGTGCCAGCAGGGGAATGGGACTAGCGGGCACAGATACGCAGTATTTT. Amino acid sequence: CASRGMGLAGTDTQYF.

CDR3 sequence (DNA): TGTGCCAGCAGTGAACAGCAAGGAAACACCATATATTTT. It specifies CASSEQQGNTIYF. The chain combines TRBV6-1 with TRBJ1-3; D not certain. V was pared by 2 bases and J by 4 bases, with 6 bases between. CDR1 is MNHNS, CDR2 SASEGT, per germline. The CDR3 covers 13 residues.

CDR3 amino acids: CASSLALWNTEAFF. CDR3 coding DNA: TGTGCCAGCAGCTTGGCTTTGTGGAACACTGAAGCTTTCTTT. This chain uses TRBV5-6 with TRBJ1-1; the D is unclear. V lost 0 bases to trimming and J lost 1 base, with 7 bases between them. The CDR3 consists of 14 residues. Germline CDR1 is SGHDT and CDR2 is YYEEEE.

The rearrangement uses TRBV27 and TRBJ2-7; D not resolved. Trimming pared 5 bases from V and 0 bases from J, leaving 14 bases between. Germline CDR1 and CDR2: MNHEY and SMNVEV (reference sequence). The CDR3 covers 15 residues. CDR3 sequence: CASSPHLGGSYEQYF. Written as DNA, the CDR3 is TGTGCCAGCAGTCCCCATTTAGGTGGCTCCTACGAGCAGTACTTC.

Written as DNA, the CDR3 is TGCGCCAGCAGCTTGGTAGGGGGAAAGGGCACTGAAGCTTTCTTT. Its protein product is CASSLVGGKGTEAFF. This rearrangement joins TRBV5-1 to TRBJ1-1; D is possibly TRBD1 (6 bases). V was clipped by 0 bases and J by 4 bases, with 13 bases between them. The CDR3 covers 15 residues. CDR1 and CDR2 from the germline V gene are SGHRS and YFSETQ.

This clone appeared once. CDR3 in amino acids: CASSQGKGGQGTKNIQYF. Written as DNA, the CDR3 is TGCGCCAGCAGCCAAGGAAAAGGGGGACAGGGAACCAAAAACATTCAGTACTTC. The rearrangement links TRBV4-3 to TRBJ2-4, with 9 bases matching TRBD1. Trimming took 1 base from V and 2 from J; bases not matched to a gene: 9. CDR1 and CDR2 from the germline V gene are LGHNA and YSLEER. The CDR3 extends over 18 amino acids.

The DNA for the CDR3 is TGTGCCAGTAGTGCTTTGGGGGGTTGGAGAGAGACCCAGTACTTC. Translation gives CASSALGGWRETQYF. The J gene is TRBJ2-5, the V gene TRBV19; TRBD2 is a possible D gene (6 bases). This CDR3 spans 15 amino acids. The V gene's germline CDR1 is LNHDA and CDR2 SQIVND (reference sequence). Trimming stripped 5 bases from V and 4 bases from J, with 17 bases between. The whole variable domain, remainder taken from reference TRBV19 and TRBJ2-5, is DGGITQSPKYLFRKEGQNVTLSCEQNLNHDAMYWYRQDPGQGLRLIYYSQIVNDFQKGDIAEGYSVSREKKESFPLTVTSAQKNPTAFYLCASSALGGWRETQYFGPGTRLLVL.

In its sample, this clone was seen once. V gene TRBV9 combines with J gene TRBJ2-1, with D possibly TRBD2 on 6 matching bases. CDR1 is SGDLS, CDR2 YYNGEE, per germline. The CDR3 covers 13 residues. V shed 6 bases and J shed 9 bases, with 16 bases lying between them. The CDR3 DNA is TGTGCCAGCACAACTGGGGGGAAGGGTGAGCAGTTCTTC. This translates into CASTTGGKGEQFF.

This clone appeared a few times. This CDR3 is also generated by other DNA sequences in the sample. The V call is TRBV5-1, the J call TRBJ2-1, with 13 bases identical to TRBD2. CDR3 length: 15 amino acids. Germline loops: CDR1 SGHRS, CDR2 YFSETQ. The ends lost 0 bases at V and 7 bases at J; junction bases unmatched: 1. Written as DNA, the CDR3 is TGCGCCAGCAGCTTGGGGACTAGCGGGAGTAATGAGCAGTTCTTC. Its translation is CASSLGTSGSNEQFF.

A remark on this clone: This specimen includes other DNA sequences encoding the same CDR3. J is TRBJ2-3 and V is TRBV15; D remains unclear. The CDR3 contains 14 residues. Germline V gives CDR1 LNHNV, CDR2 YYDKDF (reference sequence). The ends were cut back, 1 base at V and 3 bases at J, with 8 bases in the middle. For the CDR3, the DNA is TGTGCCACCAGCAGAGCCAAGGGAACAGATACGCAGTATTTT. Its translation is CATSRAKGTDTQYF.

The chain is built from TRBV28 and TRBJ1-1; 7 bases agree with TRBD1. This CDR3 spans 15 amino acids. Germline CDR1 and CDR2: MDHEN and SYDVKM. V lost 6 bases and J lost 0; bases outside the gene matches: 7. CDR3 region: CASSPTGRVNTEAFF. CDR3 DNA: TGTGCCAGCAGCCCGACAGGGAGGGTGAACACTGAAGCTTTCTTT. Together with reference TRBV28 and TRBJ1-1, the CDR3 gives the full variable domain: DVKVTQSSRYLVKRTGEKVFLECVQDMDHENMFWYRQDPGLGLRLIYFSYDVKMKEKGDIPEGYSVSREKKERFSLILESASTNQTSMYLCASSPTGRVNTEAFFGQGTRLTVV.

The chain uses TRBV28 and TRBJ1-5; D may be TRBD1 (6 bases). This CDR3 is 15 amino acids long. Trimming stripped 6 bases from V and 6 bases from J, with 18 bases between. Per germline, CDR1 MDHEN and CDR2 SYDVKM. The CDR3 DNA sequence: TGTGCCAGCAGCTCCCCGGGGGGGCACGGTCAGCCCCAGCATTTT. Translated, it gives CASSSPGGHGQPQHF.

In regard to this clone: Sequence at one end of the junction differs from germline and may be a read error. The same CDR3 also results from other DNA sequences found in this sample. The V call is TRBV4-1, the J call TRBJ1-2, with TRBD1 matching over 7 bases. CDR1 is MGHRA, CDR2 YSYEKL, per germline. There are 14 residues in the CDR3. Here the CDR3 reads CASSQVNTGDGYTF. CDR3 DNA: TGCGCCAGTAGCCAAGTTAATACAGGGGATGGCTACACCTTC.

The chain uses TRBV18 and TRBJ2-4; 7 bases align to TRBD2. Trimming at V came to 3 bases and at J to 8 bases, leaving 13 bases not matched to a gene. The CDR3 spans 16 residues. Germline V gene sequence: CDR1 KGHSH, CDR2 LQKENI. CDR3 amino acids: CASSPYWRAREDIQYF. As DNA, the CDR3 is TGTGCCAGCTCACCTTACTGGAGGGCCCGGGAGGACATTCAGTACTTC.

This sequence joins TRBV19 and TRBJ1-5, with TRBD1 matching 9 bases. This CDR3 has 16 residues. V gave up 4 bases and J gave up 7 bases; unmatched junction bases: 11. The germline V gene encodes CDR1 LNHDA and CDR2 SQIVND (reference sequence). The CDR3 DNA follows: TGTGCCAGTAGTACGACTCGGGACAGGGAGGACCAGCCCCAGCATTTT. Its protein product is CASSTTRDREDQPQHF. The whole variable domain, filled in from reference TRBV19 and TRBJ1-5, reads DGGITQSPKYLFRKEGQNVTLSCEQNLNHDAMYWYRQDPGQGLRLIYYSQIVNDFQKGDIAEGYSVSREKKESFPLTVTSAQKNPTAFYLCASSTTRDREDQPQHFGDGTRLSIL.

The rearrangement links TRBV16 to TRBJ2-2; 8 positions match TRBD1. Germline-derived CDR1 and CDR2 are KGHSY and FQNENV. This CDR3 spans 14 amino acids. The trim removed 4 bases at V and 9 bases at J, leaving 7 bases unmatched. The CDR3 DNA follows: TGTGCCAGCAGCCCCAGGGGGCGAAGCAGGGAGCTGTTTTTT. It yields the protein CASSPRGRSRELFF.

The chain uses TRBV6-1 and TRBJ2-3; 8 bases match TRBD2. The CDR3 runs 15 residues. CDR1 is MNHNS, CDR2 SASEGT, per germline. Germline trimming cut 9 bases from V and 2 bases from J; bases unmatched to any gene: 10. The CDR3 is CASHLSGTYTDTQYF. The CDR3 bases are TGTGCCAGTCATCTTAGCGGGACTTACACAGATACGCAGTATTTT.